Each of the 2 T cell receptor beta chains below was sequenced from the same sample in a study of T cell responses to AZD1222 COVID-19 vaccine (dated by TCRdb to the early 2020s). The time point label here, explained by the study, means: baseline before first vaccination. The protocol used for the library was the immunoSEQ multiplex PCR assay. As stored in TCRdb, this immuneACCESS dataset retains in-frame rearrangements with V and J assigned. A fraction of the clones does not appear; measured against another copy, unresolved V genes explain less than half of the discrepancy, and the remainder lacks a known reason. In this sample the table shows 100,000 to 150,000 clones, less than 90% of which occur a single time. Roughly 10% of the sample comes from the top ten. The input for sequencing was peripheral blood, taken on day 0 of AZD1222 vaccination. The receptors come from an adult in good health.

The chain links TRBV27 to TRBJ2-1; D might be TRBD1 (6 bases). The CDR3 has 13 amino acids. In germline, CDR1 is MNHEY, CDR2 SMNVEV (reference sequence). V was cut by 7 bases and J by 9 bases, with 16 bases left in between. The CDR3 reads CASTILQGTEQFF. In DNA form, the CDR3 reads TGTGCCAGCACCATACTACAGGGCACTGAGCAGTTCTTC.

The chain recombines TRBV18 with TRBJ1-2; maybe TRBD1 (6 bases). This CDR3 contains 14 residues. Looked up from germline, CDR1 is KGHSH and CDR2 is LQKENI. V was clipped by 0 bases and J by 4 bases, with 9 bases between them. In DNA form, the CDR3 reads TGTGCCAGCTCACCACCACAGGGCCGCTATGGCTACACCTTC. It specifies CASSPPQGRYGYTF.